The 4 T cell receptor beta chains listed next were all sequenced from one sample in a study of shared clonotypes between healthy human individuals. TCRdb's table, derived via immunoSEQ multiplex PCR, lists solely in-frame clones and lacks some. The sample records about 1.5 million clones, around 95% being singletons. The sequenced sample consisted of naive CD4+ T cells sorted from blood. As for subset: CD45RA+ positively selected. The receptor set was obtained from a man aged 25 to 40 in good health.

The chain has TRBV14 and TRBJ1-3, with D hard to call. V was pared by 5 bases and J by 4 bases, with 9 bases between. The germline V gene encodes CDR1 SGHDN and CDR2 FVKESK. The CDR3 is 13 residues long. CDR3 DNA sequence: TGTGCCAGCAGCACTTGGTCCGGAAACACCATATATTTT. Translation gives CASSTWSGNTIYF.

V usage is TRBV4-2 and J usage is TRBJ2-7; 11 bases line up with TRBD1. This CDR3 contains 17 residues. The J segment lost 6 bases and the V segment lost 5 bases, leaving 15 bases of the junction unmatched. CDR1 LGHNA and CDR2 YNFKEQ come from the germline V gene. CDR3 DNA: TGTGCCAGCAGCTTTCACCTGTTCGGGACAGGGGGTTTCGAGCAGTACTTC. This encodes CASSFHLFGTGGFEQYF.

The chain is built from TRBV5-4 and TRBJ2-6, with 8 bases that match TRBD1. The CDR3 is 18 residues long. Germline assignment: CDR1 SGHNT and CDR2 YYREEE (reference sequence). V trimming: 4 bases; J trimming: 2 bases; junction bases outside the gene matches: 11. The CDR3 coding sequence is TGTGCCAGCAGCGGAGCCGGGACAGGCCCTACTGGGGCCAACGTCCTGACTTTC. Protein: CASSGAGTGPTGANVLTF.

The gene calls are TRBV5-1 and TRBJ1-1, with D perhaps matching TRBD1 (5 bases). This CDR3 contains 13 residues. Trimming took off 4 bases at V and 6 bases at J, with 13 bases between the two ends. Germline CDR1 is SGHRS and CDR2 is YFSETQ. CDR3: CASSPAVGAEAFF. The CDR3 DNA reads TGCGCCAGCAGCCCGGCCGTAGGGGCTGAAGCTTTCTTT.